This T cell receptor beta chain is drawn from a study of T-cell memory formation after mild COVID-19. In the case of this clonotype: Its antigen is currently unknown.

The authors produced TCR alpha and TCR beta cDNA libraries with sample barcodes and UMIs by 5'RACE using constant-segment primers. TCRdb processed the 5' RACE reads anew with MiXCR; each CDR3 protein has one entry. This sample has about 160,000 distinct CDR3 sequences; roughly 31% occur once, and the top ten carry 12%. Overall study results and limits: Mostly located in CM and EM were contracting CD4+ clones, with contracting CD8+ clones located in EMRA. Detection of some responders pre-infection suggested pre-existing cross-reactive memory T cells participated.

Germline-derived CDR1 and CDR2 are SGHAT and FQNNGV. Germline trimming cut 0 bases from V and 13 bases from J; bases unmatched to any gene: 7. CDR3 size: 13 residues. This TCR was sampled from an adult woman who had mild COVID-19 (a few samples of this study predate the infection). Cell type and time point are not known. The chain uses TRBV11-2 and TRBJ2-7, with 9 positions matching TRBD1. Sequenced sample: PBMCs or a T cell subset sorted from them (not recorded which). CDR3 residues: CASSLDYGTGQYF. For the CDR3, the DNA is TGTGCCAGCAGCTTAGATTACGGGACAGGGCAATACTTC.